The 18 T cell receptor beta chains presented below share a single source sample, sequenced in a study of CD8+CD57+ T cells in acquired aplastic anemia. Using genomic DNA as the template, TCR beta VDJ and CDR3 profiling was carried out. A single record per CDR3 protein comes from TCRdb applying MiXCR to the reads. The sample records roughly 180,000 distinct CDR3 sequences, 35% to 50% being singletons. The sequenced sample was sorted CD4+, CD8+, or CD8+CD57+ T cells (not recorded which) from PBMCs. Every receptor here comes from a human donor in good health.

The chain uses TRBV29-1 and TRBJ2-1, with D perhaps matching TRBD2 (5 bases). The length of the CDR3 is 13 residues. Germline V CDR1 and CDR2: SQVTM, ANQGSEA. The V and J ends lost 4 bases and 7 bases respectively, with 14 bases between them. The CDR3 DNA reads TGCAGCGTTGTAGGACCAGCGGAAAATGAGCAGTTCTTC. Its protein is CSVVGPAENEQFF.

This clonotype showed up many times. This chain links TRBV20-1 with TRBJ2-7; 11 bases agree with TRBD2. Germline V gene data show CDR1 as DFQATT and CDR2 as SNEGSKA (reference sequence). CDR3 length: 15 residues. The ends lost 6 bases at V and 3 bases at J; junction bases unmatched: 10. This chain's CDR3 is CSAENRLAGIYEQYF. The CDR3 DNA follows: TGCAGTGCCGAAAACCGACTAGCGGGAATCTACGAGCAGTACTTC.

For this clonotype: A much larger clone differs by one base, so this may be a read error. The chain carries TRBV20-1 and TRBJ1-5, with a tentative D call TRBD1 (6 bases). Germline V lookup: CDR1 DFQATT, CDR2 SNEGSKA (reference sequence). CDR3 size: 15 residues. The CDR3 DNA reads TGCGGTGCTAAAAAGGGGGGGTCAGTTAATCAGCCCCAGCATTTT. This codes for CGAKKGGSVNQPQHF.

About this clonotype itself: A much larger clone differs from this one at a single base, so this may be a read error. V gene TRBV4-1 combines with J gene TRBJ2-7; D might be TRBD2 (6 bases). Germline assignment: CDR1 MGHRA and CDR2 YSYEKL. CDR3 size: 16 residues. With 1 base removed from V and 1 base from J, the gap between germline ends came to 14 bases. In DNA form, the CDR3 reads TGCGCCAGCAGCCAAGGGGCTAGCGATTATTCCTACGAGCAGTACTTC. Protein: CASSQGASDYSYEQYF.

This clonotype was seen ten or more times. The rearrangement joins TRBV7-9 to TRBJ1-4, with D unresolved. Trimming stripped 2 bases from V and 0 bases from J, with 10 bases between. CDR3 length: 16 residues. Germline CDR1 SEHNR, CDR2 FQNEAQ (reference sequence). CDR3 protein: CASSLKVTSTNEKLFF. The CDR3 coding sequence is TGTGCCAGCAGCTTAAAGGTCACCTCAACTAATGAAAAACTGTTTTTT.

The chain is built from TRBV7-9 and TRBJ2-1; 8 bases line up with TRBD1. The length of the CDR3 is 14 residues. The V segment lost 5 bases and the J segment 7 bases; nucleotides outside the gene matches: 7. Germline V lookup: CDR1 SEHNR, CDR2 FQNEAQ (reference sequence). CDR3 coding DNA: TGTGCCAGCAGCCCCCCGACAGGGGTAAATGAGCAGTTCTTC. Protein: CASSPPTGVNEQFF.

The V gene is TRBV11-1, the J gene TRBJ2-7; TRBD1 matches 11 bases. The V segment lost 4 bases and the J segment 2 bases; nucleotides outside the gene matches: 10. This CDR3 has 17 amino acids. Germline CDR1 SGHAT, CDR2 FQDESV (reference sequence). This chain's CDR3 is CASSYPITGQGAYEQYF. The CDR3 nucleotides are TGTGCCAGCAGCTACCCGATTACGGGACAGGGGGCCTACGAGCAGTACTTC.

This clonotype was counted only a few times. The genes are TRBV29-1 and TRBJ1-1; 10 nucleotides match TRBD1. The V segment lost 6 bases and the J segment 6 bases; nucleotides outside the gene matches: 10. The CDR3 consists of 14 residues. Looked up from germline, CDR1 is SQVTM and CDR2 is ANQGSEA. The CDR3 loop is CSVATGTGVAEAFF. The CDR3 nucleotides are TGCAGCGTGGCCACCGGGACAGGGGTCGCTGAAGCTTTCTTT.

The chain links TRBV20-1 to TRBJ2-1; 10 positions match TRBD2. This CDR3 contains 15 residues. J lost 6 bases, V lost 0 bases, and 5 bases had no gene match. Germline values: CDR1 DFQATT, CDR2 SNEGSKA (reference sequence). The CDR3 is CSARDASGRGNEQFF. As DNA, the CDR3 is TGCAGTGCTAGAGATGCTAGCGGGAGAGGCAATGAGCAGTTCTTC.

This clonotype was detected many times. The genes are TRBV20-1 and TRBJ1-1; D gene uncertain. The germline V gene has CDR1 DFQATT and CDR2 SNEGSKA (reference sequence). The CDR3 runs to 14 residues. Trimming removed 3 bases at V and 0 bases at J, with 11 bases between. This CDR3 is CSASSAGLNTEAFF. CDR3 coding DNA: TGCAGTGCTAGTTCCGCAGGCCTGAACACTGAAGCTTTCTTT.

In this sample, this clonotype turned up many times. The rearrangement links TRBV24-1 to TRBJ1-5; possibly TRBD1 for D (6 bases). The CDR3 is 17 amino acids. Trimming took 3 bases from V and 0 from J, leaving 14 bases between them. CDR1 and CDR2 from the germline V gene are KGHDR and SFDVKD. The CDR3 loop reads CATSDPRGDFSNQPQHF. The CDR3 bases are TGTGCCACCAGTGATCCAAGGGGGGATTTTAGCAATCAGCCCCAGCATTTT.

This clonotype turned up a few times. This chain uses TRBV28 with TRBJ2-4; TRBD2 agrees at 15 bases. The ends lost 4 bases at V and 7 bases at J; junction bases unmatched: 11. This CDR3 region has 18 residues. CDR1 and CDR2 from the germline V gene are MDHEN and SYDVKM. CDR3 in amino acids: CASSSPGLAGGVRNIQYF. The CDR3, as DNA: TGTGCCAGCAGTTCGCCGGGACTAGCGGGAGGTGTAAGGAACATTCAGTACTTC. The complete variable domain, with remaining parts taken from reference TRBV28 and TRBJ2-4, reads DVKVTQSSRYLVKRTGEKVFLECVQDMDHENMFWYRQDPGLGLRLIYFSYDVKMKEKGDIPEGYSVSREKKERFSLILESASTNQTSMYLCASSSPGLAGGVRNIQYFGAGTRLSVL.

In its sample, this clonotype was seen a few times. This rearrangement joins TRBV6-1 to TRBJ2-1; TRBD1 might be the D (5 bases). This CDR3 comprises 15 residues. Trimming removed 0 bases at V and 7 bases at J, with 13 bases between. Germline values: CDR1 MNHNS, CDR2 SASEGT. CDR3 in DNA: TGTGCCAGCAGTGAAGCGCTCCCAGGGAAAAATGAGCAGTTCTTC. It specifies CASSEALPGKNEQFF.

The chain employs TRBV10-3 and TRBJ2-3; no firm D call. From germline, CDR1 is ENHRY and CDR2 SYGVKD. This CDR3 contains 12 residues. Trimming left V 10 bases short and J 0 bases short, with 8 bases between. CDR3 nucleotides: TGTGCCACCTCCTCTAGCACAGATACGCAGTATTTT. Translation: CATSSSTDTQYF.

This rearrangement joins TRBV27 to TRBJ1-3, with 7 bases lining up with TRBD1. CDR1 is MNHEY and CDR2 is SMNVEV in the germline V gene (reference sequence). Trimming removed 3 bases from V and 2 bases from J; junction bases left unmatched: 16. The CDR3 loop spans 19 amino acids. For the CDR3, the DNA is TGTGCCAGCAGTTTTAGCGGCTTAGGAGGGGGCGCGCCTGGAAACACCATATATTTT. The encoded protein is CASSFSGLGGGAPGNTIYF.

The chain links TRBV6-2 or TRBV6-3 to TRBJ1-1; D gene uncertain. V was clipped by 8 bases and J by 2 bases, with 9 bases between them. Germline CDR1 MNHEY, CDR2 SVGEGT. The CDR3 consists of 12 residues. The CDR3 spells CASALGNTEAFF. CDR3 coding DNA: TGTGCCAGCGCCCTAGGTAACACTGAAGCTTTCTTT.

The chain uses TRBV25-1 and TRBJ1-1, with D maybe TRBD1 (5 bases). The V end lost 0 bases, the J end lost 4 bases, and 12 bases lay between the germline ends. There are 15 residues in the CDR3. The germline CDR1 and CDR2 sequences are MGHDK and SYGVNS. The chain's CDR3 is CASSEYDSWSTEAFF. The CDR3 bases are TGTGCCAGCAGTGAATATGACAGCTGGAGCACTGAAGCTTTCTTT.

This clonotype has ten or more counts. The V gene is TRBV3-1, the J gene TRBJ2-7; no definite D call. The germline V and J ends were trimmed by 3 bases and 3 bases, with 9 bases remaining between them. This CDR3 spans 13 amino acids. Per germline, CDR1 LGHDT and CDR2 YNNKEL (reference sequence). CDR3 amino acids: CASSQLGNYEQYF. In DNA, the CDR3 is TGTGCCAGCAGCCAGTTGGGAAACTACGAGCAGTACTTC.